Below, 8 T cell receptor beta chains from the same sample are listed, as sequenced in a study of cytomegalovirus exposure and HLA in healthy donors. Both 60 Vbeta primers and 13 Jbeta primers went into the PCR. This table comes from immunoSEQ multiplex PCR, and its TCRdb copy is limited to in-frame clones, with some not included. The top ten hold 2.5% to 3% of the sample, which has some 160,000 clones, approximately 84% seen once. The sequencing input was PBMCs. Receptors were obtained from a man aged 25-40 years in good health and CMV-seropositive.

The chain couples TRBV5-1 to TRBJ2-7, with TRBD2 matching 8 bases. The length of the CDR3 is 15 residues. Germline assignment: CDR1 SGHRS and CDR2 YFSETQ. The ends lost 0 bases at V and 6 bases at J; junction bases unmatched: 8. The CDR3 nucleotides are TGCGCCAGCAGCTTGGGAGCGGGAGACGGCGCCGAGCAGTACGTC. This sequence encodes CASSLGAGDGAEQYV.

The chain combines TRBV7-2 with TRBJ2-2; D might be TRBD1 (6 bases). Trimming left V 2 bases short and J 2 bases short, with 12 bases between. The CDR3 runs to 16 residues. Germline V gene sequence: CDR1 SGHTA, CDR2 FQGNSA. The CDR3 nucleotides read TGTGCCAGCAGCTTAATTTGGGGGCCAAACACCGGGGAGCTGTTTTTT. Encoded protein: CASSLIWGPNTGELFF. Looking up the rest from reference TRBV7-2 and TRBJ2-2 gives the full variable domain: GAGVSQSPSNKVTEKGKDVELRCDPISGHTALYWYRQSLGQGLEFLIYFQGNSAPDKSGLPSDRFSAERTGGSVSTLTIQRTQQEDSAVYLCASSLIWGPNTGELFFGEGSRLTVL.

The V call is TRBV12-5, the J call TRBJ2-3; D gene uncertain. The germline gives CDR1 LGHNT, CDR2 FRNRAP. There are 13 residues in the CDR3. Trimming removed 5 bases from V and 4 bases from J, with 10 bases in between. CDR3 sequence: CASGAIYSDTQYF. Here the CDR3 DNA reads TGTGCTAGTGGTGCTATATATTCAGATACGCAGTATTTT.

With respect to this clone: At one end the junction does not follow the germline gene, possibly because of a read error. This rearrangement joins TRBV7-9 to TRBJ1-2, with TRBD1 as a possible D gene (5 bases). The germline V gene has CDR1 SEHNR and CDR2 FQNEAQ (reference sequence). The CDR3 extends over 14 amino acids. CDR3 sequence (DNA): TGTTCCAGCAGCTTAGCGGGCGGGGCGCGGGGCTACACCTTC. Residues: CSSSLAGGARGYTF.

This clone was detected once. The genes are TRBV5-4 and TRBJ1-2, with D possibly being TRBD1 (5 bases). V was trimmed by 4 bases and J by 2 bases, leaving 9 bases between them. There are 13 residues in the CDR3. The germline V gene has CDR1 SGHNT and CDR2 YYREEE (reference sequence). CDR3 coding DNA: TGTGCCAGCAGCCCGGACAAGAACTATGGCTACACCTTC. The encoded protein is CASSPDKNYGYTF.

This chain links TRBV2 with TRBJ1-1; 8 positions agree with TRBD1. The CDR3 has 17 residues. The junction had 12 bases not matched to a gene; V was cut back by 5 bases and J by 1 base. Germline-derived CDR1 and CDR2 are SNHLY and FYNNEI. In DNA, the CDR3 is TGTGCCAGCAGTCCCTTCGGGACAGGTGGGGGGAACACTGAAGCTTTCTTT. This codes for CASSPFGTGGGNTEAFF.

This chain connects TRBV27 to TRBJ2-5, with 9 nucleotides matching TRBD1. The tail of the sequence fits TRBJ2-7 better, so the J call may be wrong. This CDR3 is 15 amino acids long. In germline, CDR1 is MNHEY, CDR2 SMNVEV (reference sequence). This CDR3 is CASSLAGQGYYEQYF. In nucleotides, the CDR3 is TGTGCCAGCAGTTTGGCGGGACAGGGCTACTACGAGCAGTACTTC.

This chain connects TRBV15 to TRBJ1-1; D not resolved. V was cut by 3 bases and J by 6 bases, with 11 bases left in between. Germline V gene sequence: CDR1 LNHNV, CDR2 YYDKDF (reference sequence). The CDR3 runs to 13 residues. The CDR3: CATSSTYRAEAFF. The DNA of the CDR3 is TGTGCCACCAGCAGTACATACCGGGCTGAAGCTTTCTTT.